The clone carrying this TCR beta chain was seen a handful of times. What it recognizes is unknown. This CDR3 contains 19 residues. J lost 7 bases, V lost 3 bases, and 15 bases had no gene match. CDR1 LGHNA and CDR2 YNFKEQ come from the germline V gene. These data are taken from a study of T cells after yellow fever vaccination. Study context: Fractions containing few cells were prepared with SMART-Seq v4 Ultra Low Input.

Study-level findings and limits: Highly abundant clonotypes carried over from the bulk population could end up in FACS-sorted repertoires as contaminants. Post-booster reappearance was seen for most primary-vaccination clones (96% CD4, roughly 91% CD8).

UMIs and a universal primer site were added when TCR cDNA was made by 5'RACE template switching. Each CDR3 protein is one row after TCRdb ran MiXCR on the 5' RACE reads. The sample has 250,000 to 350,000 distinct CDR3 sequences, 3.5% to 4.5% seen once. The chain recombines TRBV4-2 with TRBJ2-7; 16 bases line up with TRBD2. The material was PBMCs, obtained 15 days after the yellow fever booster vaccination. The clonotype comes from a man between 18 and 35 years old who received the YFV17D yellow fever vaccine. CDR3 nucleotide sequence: TGTGCCAGCAGCCAGAACCGTCCCGGGACTAGCGGGGGGGCCGGAGAGCAGTACTTC. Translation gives CASSQNRPGTSGGAGEQYF.